The T cell receptor beta chain under discussion was sequenced for a study of T cells in Graves' hyperthyroidism and ophthalmopathy. Study findings and constraints: Also found in blood were most expanded thyroid clonotypes above 0.001. For ophthalmopathy, model prediction preceded onset by a median 6.5 months.

The CDR3 is made up of 12 amino acids. Germline V gene lookup returns CDR1 DFQATT and CDR2 SNEGSKA (reference sequence). The V end was cut by 0 bases, the J end by 5 bases, with 7 bases between. Amplification yielded TCR beta CDR3 regions, with RNA transcripts as the source. HTBI primers were used for first-round RT-PCR of the TCR CDR3. TCRdb fed the multiplex PCR reads into MiXCR, producing one record per CDR3 protein. In the table there are hundreds of thousands of distinct CDR3 sequences, about 43% of which are singletons. A word on this clonotype: The antigen remains undetermined.

Exclusion of a patient resulted from uncontrolled infection, other autoimmune disease, pregnancy or lactation. The sequenced material came from peripheral blood or thyroid tissue (not recorded which). The gene calls are TRBV20-1 and TRBJ2-5; D not resolved. This receptor was taken from a woman younger than 35 with Graves' hyperthyroidism. In DNA form, the CDR3 reads TGCAGTGCTAGAGATAGGTGGGAGACCCAGTACTTC. This sequence encodes CSARDRWETQYF.